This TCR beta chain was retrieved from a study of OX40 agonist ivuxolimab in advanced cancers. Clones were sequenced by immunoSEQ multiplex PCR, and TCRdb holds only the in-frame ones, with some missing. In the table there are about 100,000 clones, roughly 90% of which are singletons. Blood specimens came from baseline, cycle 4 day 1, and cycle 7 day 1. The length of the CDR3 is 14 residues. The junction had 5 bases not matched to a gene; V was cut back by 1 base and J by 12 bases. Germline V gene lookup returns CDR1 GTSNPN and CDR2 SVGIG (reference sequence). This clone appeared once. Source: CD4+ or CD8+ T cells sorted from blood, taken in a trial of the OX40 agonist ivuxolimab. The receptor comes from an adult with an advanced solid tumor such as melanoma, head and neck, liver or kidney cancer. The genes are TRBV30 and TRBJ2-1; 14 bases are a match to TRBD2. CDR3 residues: CAWSGETSGRGQFF. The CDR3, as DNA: TGTGCCTGGAGTGGAGAGACTAGCGGGAGGGGGCAGTTCTTC.